The entry that follows covers one T cell receptor beta chain sequence. Its cognate antigen is unknown. The record originates from a study of T cell responses to AZD1222 COVID-19 vaccine. Study-wide background: Pooling was applied to second doses at about 4 or about 12 weeks. Findings and limits, study-wide: The peak T cell response came first, and repertoires were sampled only after it.

TCRdb's table, derived via immunoSEQ multiplex PCR, lists solely in-frame clones and lacks some. The sample has about 180,000 clones, around 88% seen once. CDR1 and CDR2 from the germline V gene are MNHEY and SMNVEV (reference sequence). The CDR3 loop spans 15 amino acids. After removal of 4 bases from V and 2 bases from J, the junction contained 3 bases not matched to a gene. Source: peripheral blood, taken on day 0 of AZD1222 vaccination. The chain joins TRBV27 to TRBJ1-5; 9 bases are a match to TRBD1. The TCR originated in an adult in good health. This chain's CDR3 is CASSYTGGGNQPQHF. In nucleotides, the CDR3 is TGTGCCAGCAGTTATACAGGGGGCGGCAATCAGCCCCAGCATTTT.